This is a list of T cell receptor beta chains from one sample in a study of CD8 T cells in seronegative destructive rheumatoid arthritis. Some clones are missing from TCRdb's copy, which holds only in-frame ones; the method was immunoSEQ multiplex PCR. The sample comprises 4,000 to 4,500 clones, approximately 72% of which are singletons, and roughly 38% rests with the top ten. Sequencing was performed on CD8+ T cells from blood. These receptors all come from a woman aged 50-70 years with seronegative destructive rheumatoid arthritis. CDR3s leave out the opening cysteine and the closing phenylalanine or tryptophan.

V: TRBV5-1
CDR3: ASSLGGPPKLAKNIQY

V: TRBV27
CDR3: ASSLTPQNTEAF

V: TRBV27
CDR3: ASRVTGGYEQY

V: TRBV4-1
CDR3: ASSQDRGVSGEQY

V: TRBV5-1
CDR3: ASSSQAGGPTDTQY

V: TRBV7-8
CDR3: ASSPAGGAPYYEQY

V: TRBV9
CDR3: ASSVGSGRSSGNTIY

V: TRBV19
CDR3: ASSTRGENTEAF

V: TRBV29-1
CDR3: SVDGLAGGATDTQY

V: TRBV15
CDR3: ATSRLPRGGYEQY

V: TRBV15
CDR3: ATSRSPEGNEQF

V: TRBV10-3
CDR3: AISLAGGESYEQY

V: TRBV25-1
CDR3: ASIQGNTIY

V: TRBV29-1
CDR3: SATGKEGQPQH

V: TRBV2
CDR3: ASRVAKGGSYEQY

V: TRBV6-6
CDR3: ASLKEGFVQY

V: TRBV6-6
CDR3: ASSLGDEYNEQF